The 31 T cell receptor beta chains presented below share a single source sample, sequenced in a study of blood T cell repertoires in COVID-19 (dated by TCRdb to 2020 to 2022). The library was generated by the immunoSEQ multiplex PCR assay. Drawn from immuneACCESS, this table holds only the in-frame rearrangements with V and J called that TCRdb kept. Clones are partly lost; checked studies trace under half to an unresolved V gene and leave the rest unexplained. The sample yields roughly 60,000 clones; roughly 84% were counted once. Jointly, the top ten make up 10% to 13% of the sample. Material: peripheral blood. Every receptor here comes from a man aged 25 to 40 with COVID-19, enrolled during active disease.

This chain connects TRBV27 to TRBJ2-7; 9 bases are a match to TRBD1. The CDR3 has 17 amino acids. Germline trimming cut 4 bases from V and 3 bases from J; bases unmatched to any gene: 13. CDR1 and CDR2 (germline): MNHEY, SMNVEV (reference sequence). DNA for the CDR3: TGTGCCAGCAGTTCTAAGGGGCCGGGACAGGGCTTCTACGAGCAGTACTTC. Amino acid sequence: CASSSKGPGQGFYEQYF.

V usage is TRBV9 and J usage is TRBJ2-7; TRBD1 matches at 8 bases. V trimming: 4 bases; J trimming: 2 bases; junction bases outside the gene matches: 5. The germline gives CDR1 SGDLS, CDR2 YYNGEE. The CDR3 loop spans 14 amino acids. CDR3 in amino acids: CASSPGTGAYEQYF. CDR3 in DNA: TGTGCCAGCAGCCCTGGGACAGGCGCCTACGAGCAGTACTTC.

The chain has TRBV10-2 and TRBJ1-1, with D tentatively TRBD1 (5 bases). CDR1 and CDR2 (germline): WSHSY, SAAADI. The V end lost 6 bases, the J end lost 7 bases, and 12 bases lay between the germline ends. The CDR3 runs 12 residues. CDR3 loop: CASSDGGLEAFF. For the CDR3, the DNA is TGCGCCAGCAGCGACGGGGGACTTGAAGCTTTCTTT.

This chain's CDR3 is CASSKVDSIAGEKLFF. In DNA, the CDR3 is TGTGCCAGCAGCAAAGTGGACTCCATCGCAGGTGAAAAACTGTTTTTT. V usage is TRBV28 and J usage is TRBJ1-4; D call uncertain. Trimming took 6 bases from V and 7 from J, leaving 21 bases between them. CDR1 MDHEN and CDR2 SYDVKM come from the germline V gene. This CDR3 comprises 16 residues.

This clone occurred once. Germline and junction disagree at one end, which may indicate a read error. The J gene is TRBJ1-5, the V gene TRBV20-1, with unresolved D. Per germline, CDR1 DFQATT and CDR2 SNEGSKA (reference sequence). The CDR3 runs to 15 residues. The CDR3 sequence: CNASRSGGSNQPQHF. CDR3 nucleotides: TGCAATGCTAGTCGGTCCGGAGGAAGCAATCAGCCCCAGCATTTT.

The chain carries TRBV30 and TRBJ2-2, with D perhaps TRBD2 (6 bases). The CDR3 length is 17 residues. V was trimmed by 3 bases and J by 0 bases, leaving 17 bases between them. Germline CDR1 and CDR2: GTSNPN and SVGIG (reference sequence). Written as DNA, the CDR3 is TGTGCCTGGAGGTGGACGGGAGTGAGCGCGAACACCGGGGAGCTGTTTTTT. This codes for CAWRWTGVSANTGELFF.

The chain uses TRBV10-3 and TRBJ1-5; D is undetermined. The CDR3 spans 13 residues. Germline V CDR1 and CDR2: ENHRY, SYGVKD. Trimming took 7 bases from V and 7 from J, leaving 14 bases between them. Here the CDR3 DNA reads TGTGCCATCACCTGGGGAGTTGGGCAGCCCCAGCATTTT. Amino acids: CAITWGVGQPQHF.

V gene TRBV29-1 combines with J gene TRBJ1-2; 9 bases are shared with TRBD1. The length of the CDR3 is 12 residues. V lost 7 bases, J lost 5 bases, and 5 bases stayed unmatched. Per the germline V gene, CDR1 is SQVTM and CDR2 is ANQGSEA. The CDR3 here is CSGADRGYGYTF. Here the CDR3 DNA reads TGCAGCGGGGCGGACAGGGGTTATGGCTACACCTTC.

The chain employs TRBV12-3 or TRBV12-4 and TRBJ1-4; D may be TRBD1 (5 bases). Trimming pared 6 bases from V and 7 bases from J, leaving 12 bases between. This CDR3 comprises 13 residues. The CDR3: CASRLGTVEKLFF. CDR3 bases: TGTGCCAGCAGACTCGGGACTGTTGAAAAACTGTTTTTT.

The V call is TRBV2, the J call TRBJ2-2, with 13 bases fitting TRBD2. Germline values: CDR1 SNHLY, CDR2 FYNNEI. Unmatched junction bases numbered 6, after V lost 7 bases and J lost 7 bases. The CDR3 has 15 amino acids. CDR3 in DNA: TGTGCCAGCAAGAGGACTAGCGGGAGCGGCGGGGAGCTGTTTTTT. It codes for CASKRTSGSGGELFF.

The genes are TRBV10-1 and TRBJ2-1; 10 bases line up with TRBD2. This CDR3 is 16 amino acids long. CDR1 and CDR2 (germline): WNHNN, SYGVQD (reference sequence). V gave up 0 bases and J gave up 8 bases; unmatched junction bases: 7. CDR3 residues: CASSESGTSARDEQFF. CDR3 coding DNA: TGCGCCAGCAGTGAGTCAGGGACTAGCGCTCGGGATGAGCAGTTCTTC.

V and J are TRBV2 and TRBJ1-2, with 8 bases lining up with TRBD1. Trimming took 6 bases from V and 3 from J; bases not matched to a gene: 6. The CDR3 spans 14 residues. The V gene's germline CDR1 is SNHLY and CDR2 FYNNEI. CDR3 loop: CASRPRTGHYGYTF. In DNA, the CDR3 is TGTGCCAGCAGACCAAGGACAGGGCACTATGGCTACACCTTC.

The gene calls are TRBV3-1 (or the pseudogene TRBV3-2) and TRBJ1-2, with 8 nucleotides matching TRBD1. Looked up from germline, CDR1 is LGHDT and CDR2 is YNNKEL (reference sequence). The junction had 4 bases not matched to a gene; V was cut back by 6 bases and J by 7 bases. The length of the CDR3 is 12 residues. The CDR3 DNA sequence: TGTGCCAGCAGGAAAACAGGGGGTGGCTACACCTTC. As protein: CASRKTGGGYTF.

This clone was found once. This chain connects TRBV5-1 to TRBJ2-7, with TRBD2 matching over 13 bases. V trimming: 0 bases; J trimming: 4 bases; junction bases outside the gene matches: 4. CDR1 and CDR2 (germline): SGHRS, YFSETQ. This CDR3 region has 16 residues. The DNA of the CDR3 is TGCGCCAGCAGCTTGGGGACTAGCGGGAGCTTATACGAGCAGTACTTC. It codes for CASSLGTSGSLYEQYF.

The chain links TRBV10-2 to TRBJ2-5; 11 nucleotides line up with TRBD2. CDR1 is WSHSY and CDR2 is SAAADI in the germline V gene. The junction had 7 bases not matched to a gene; V was cut back by 6 bases and J by 1 base. The CDR3 loop spans 16 amino acids. The DNA for the CDR3 is TGCGCCAGCAGGGGTGGACTAGCGGGTCTCCAAGAGACCCAGTACTTC. Amino acid sequence: CASRGGLAGLQETQYF.

This clone was counted a few times. The chain uses TRBV7-3 and TRBJ1-1; D perhaps matches TRBD1 (5 bases). With 5 bases removed from V and 1 base from J, the gap between germline ends came to 8 bases. Germline V gene sequence: CDR1 SGHTA, CDR2 FQGTGA. This CDR3 has 13 amino acids. The CDR3 region is CASSVQANTEAFF. DNA for the CDR3: TGTGCCAGCAGCGTACAGGCGAACACTGAAGCTTTCTTT.

This clone was seen once. This chain joins TRBV28 and TRBJ2-7; 9 nucleotides align to TRBD2. V was clipped by 3 bases and J by 0 bases; unmatched bases: 3. The CDR3 contains 15 residues. Germline-derived CDR1 and CDR2 are MDHEN and SYDVKM. This CDR3 reads CASSFSGRSSYEQYF. The CDR3 region has the DNA TGTGCCAGCAGTTTCAGCGGGAGGAGCTCCTACGAGCAGTACTTC.

The chain joins TRBV18 to TRBJ1-5; TRBD1 matches 7 bases. The germline CDR1 and CDR2 sequences are KGHSH and LQKENI. Trimming removed 4 bases from V and 0 bases from J; junction bases left unmatched: 3. The CDR3 is 15 residues long. Here the CDR3 reads CASSRQGHSNQPQHF. CDR3 bases: TGTGCCAGCTCACGACAGGGACATAGCAATCAGCCCCAGCATTTT.

The V call is TRBV21-1, the J call TRBJ2-7; no check of the table's D call, TRBD1, against the DNA was made. TRBV21-1 is recorded as a pseudogene. The CDR3 has 15 residues. CDR3 residues: CASSNPGQLTYEQYF. DNA for the CDR3: TGTGCCAGCAGCAATCCGGGACAGCTAACTTACGAGCAGTACTTC.

The chain couples TRBV3-1 (or the pseudogene TRBV3-2) to TRBJ1-1; TRBD1 matches 8 bases. CDR3 length equals 12 residues. V shed 1 base and J 12 bases; nucleotides not matched to a gene: 4. In germline, CDR1 is LGHDT, CDR2 YNNKEL (reference sequence). CDR3 in amino acids: CASSQAGGLPFF. CDR3 coding DNA: TGTGCCAGCAGCCAAGCAGGGGGCCTTCCTTTCTTT.

CDR3 DNA: TGTGCCAGCAGTAGACCCCCTAGCCTTAATTCACCCCTCCACTTT. It codes for CASSRPPSLNSPLHF. The V gene is TRBV27, the J gene TRBJ1-6, with D uncertain. The CDR3 has 15 residues. Germline lookup yields CDR1 MNHEY and CDR2 SMNVEV (reference sequence). V gave up 5 bases and J gave up 6 bases, with 14 bases separating them.

The chain combines TRBV2 with TRBJ1-5, with D unclear. V was cut by 6 bases and J by 4 bases, with 16 bases left in between. The CDR3 extends over 15 amino acids. Looked up from germline, CDR1 is SNHLY and CDR2 is FYNNEI. Here the CDR3 DNA reads TGTGCCAGCAGCGCCGGGATCCGGGGAAATCAGCCCCAGCATTTT. Its protein product is CASSAGIRGNQPQHF.

V is TRBV7-8 and J is TRBJ1-1; 9 bases fit TRBD1. Germline CDR1 SGHVS, CDR2 FQNEAQ. CDR3 size: 15 residues. Trimming cost V 4 bases and J 2 bases; bases outside gene matches: 5. The CDR3 DNA reads TGTGCCAGCAGCTACTGGACAGGGGTAAACACTGAAGCTTTCTTT. Translation: CASSYWTGVNTEAFF.

The V and J genes are TRBV6-6 and TRBJ1-4; weak D call: TRBD1 (5 bases). Per the germline V gene, CDR1 is MNHNY and CDR2 is SVGAGI (reference sequence). The germline V and J ends were trimmed by 2 bases and 0 bases, with 10 bases remaining between them. CDR3 size: 16 residues. The CDR3 region has the DNA TGTGCCAGCAGTTACGACAGCACTCCAACTAATGAAAAACTGTTTTTT. Its translation is CASSYDSTPTNEKLFF.

The rearrangement joins TRBV18 to TRBJ2-7, with D perhaps matching TRBD2 (7 bases). The CDR3 has 12 amino acids. Germline lookup yields CDR1 KGHSH and CDR2 LQKENI. V lost 3 bases and J 7 bases, leaving 10 bases between the germline ends. The CDR3 spells CASSPGGREQYF. The CDR3 coding sequence is TGTGCCAGCTCACCGGGGGGGCGAGAGCAGTACTTC.

This chain joins TRBV7-9 and TRBJ1-5, with 7 positions matching TRBD1. The germline gives CDR1 SEHNR, CDR2 FQNEAQ (reference sequence). V was pared by 4 bases and J by 4 bases, with 4 bases of the junction left unmatched. The CDR3 extends over 14 amino acids. CDR3 bases: TGTGCCAGCAGCTCCCGGGACAGTAATCAGCCCCAGCATTTT. Translation: CASSSRDSNQPQHF.

A few counts support this clone. The rearrangement joins TRBV19 to TRBJ1-2; D possibly corresponds to TRBD1 (5 bases). V was cut by 11 bases and J by 8 bases, with 21 bases left in between. CDR3 size: 13 residues. In germline, CDR1 is LNHDA, CDR2 SQIVND (reference sequence). CDR3 in DNA: TGTGCCGTCCTCGGTAGGGGCAGTAAGGGCTACACCTTC. Encoded protein: CAVLGRGSKGYTF.

This clone was found a few times. The gene calls are TRBV19 and TRBJ2-7; TRBD2 agrees at 12 bases. The V segment lost 3 bases and the J segment 9 bases; nucleotides outside the gene matches: 3. Per the germline V gene, CDR1 is LNHDA and CDR2 is SQIVND (reference sequence). CDR3 length equals 13 residues. The CDR3 nucleotides read TGTGCCAGTAGTATGGGGACTAGCGGGCCGCAGTACTTC. Translating gives CASSMGTSGPQYF.

This rearrangement joins TRBV6-2 or TRBV6-3 to TRBJ2-7; TRBD2 agrees at 8 bases. Looked up from germline, CDR1 is MNHEY and CDR2 is SVGEGT. The CDR3 sequence is 15 residues long. The ends lost 5 bases at V and 0 bases at J; junction bases unmatched: 6. CDR3 in DNA: TGTGCCAGCAGTCTTTGGCGGGAGGCCTCCTACGAGCAGTACTTC. This sequence encodes CASSLWREASYEQYF.

The chain is built from TRBV2 and TRBJ1-1; D gene ambiguous. The CDR3 consists of 13 residues. V was shortened by 4 bases and J by 1 base, with 7 bases between the two germline ends. CDR1 SNHLY and CDR2 FYNNEI come from the germline V gene. CDR3: CASSVQKNTEAFF. DNA for the CDR3: TGTGCCAGCAGTGTCCAGAAGAACACTGAAGCTTTCTTT.

This chain links TRBV6-5 with TRBJ1-5; the D gene is possibly TRBD1 (5 bases). Germline V CDR1 and CDR2: MNHEY, SVGAGI. The CDR3 loop spans 13 amino acids. Trimming took off 6 bases at V and 2 bases at J, with 8 bases between the two ends. CDR3 region: CASRQAGNQPQHF. The CDR3 bases are TGTGCCAGCAGACAGGCGGGCAATCAGCCCCAGCATTTT.